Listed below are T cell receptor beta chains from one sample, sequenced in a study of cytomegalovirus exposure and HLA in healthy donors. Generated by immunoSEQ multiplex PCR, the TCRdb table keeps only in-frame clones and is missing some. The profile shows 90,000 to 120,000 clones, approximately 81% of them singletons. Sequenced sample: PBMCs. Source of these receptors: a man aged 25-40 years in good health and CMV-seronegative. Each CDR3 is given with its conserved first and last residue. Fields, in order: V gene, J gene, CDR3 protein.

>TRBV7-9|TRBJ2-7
CASTRLAVSYEQYF
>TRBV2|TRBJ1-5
CASQGDHLGNQPQHF
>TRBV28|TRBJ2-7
CASSPTGTGGYYEQYF
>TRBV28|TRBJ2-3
CASSLRLASDTQYF
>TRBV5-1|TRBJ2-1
CASSFGNSYNEQFF
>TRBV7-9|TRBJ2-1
CAGSGTSGMNEQFF
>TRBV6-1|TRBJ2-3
CASSEEGWSADTQYF
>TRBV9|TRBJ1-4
CASSVRRGGGEKLFF
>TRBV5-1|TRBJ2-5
CASETGSGETQYF
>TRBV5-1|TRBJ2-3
CASSLDLAGDTQYF
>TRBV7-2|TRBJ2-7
CASSLRTSVAYEQYF
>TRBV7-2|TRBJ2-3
CASSHSGDTQYF
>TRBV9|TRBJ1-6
CASSVLPEDSPLHF
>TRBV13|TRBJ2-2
CASSLVSGELFF
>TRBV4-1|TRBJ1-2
CASSQGLLDRGNYGYTF
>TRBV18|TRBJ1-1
CASAPVRQEDNTEAFF
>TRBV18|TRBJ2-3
CASSSIQATSDTQYF
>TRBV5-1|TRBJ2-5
CASSSRPGTPKETQYF
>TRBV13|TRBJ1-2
CASSLGRLGYTF
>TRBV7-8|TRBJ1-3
CASSTRTGGSGNTIYF
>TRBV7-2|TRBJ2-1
CASSPTRTSYNEQFF
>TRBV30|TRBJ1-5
CAWSVQGGNQPQHF
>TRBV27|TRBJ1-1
CAYKEGGSTEAFF
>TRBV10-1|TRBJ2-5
CASSESNRVEETQYF
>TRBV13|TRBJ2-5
CASSLGTERGTQYF
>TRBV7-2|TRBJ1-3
CASSSSYGSSGNTIYF
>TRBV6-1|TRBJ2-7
CASSERVNPYEQYF
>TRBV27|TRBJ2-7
CASSLFGYEQYF
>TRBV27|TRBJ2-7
CATSTGDSYEQYF
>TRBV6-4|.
CASSDGRLAGEYEQYF
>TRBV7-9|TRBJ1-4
CASSPSGQGEKLFF
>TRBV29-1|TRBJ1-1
CSVSGDRGMNTEAFF
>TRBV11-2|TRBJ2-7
CASSLGPGTGTYEQYF
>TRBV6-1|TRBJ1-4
CASSEYRRAAAKLFF
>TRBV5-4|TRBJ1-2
CASSIRGGYGYTF
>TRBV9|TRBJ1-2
CASSVAQGYGYTF
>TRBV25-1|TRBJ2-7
CASSELGGGYEQYF
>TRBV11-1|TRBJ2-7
CASSPPRTSGWYEQYF
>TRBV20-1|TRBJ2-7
CSAGLAGEQYF
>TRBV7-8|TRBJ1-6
CASSLVGTGGSPLHF
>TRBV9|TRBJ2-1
CASSVGQGGYNEQFF
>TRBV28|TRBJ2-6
CASSLGGHSGANVLTF
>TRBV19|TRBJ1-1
CASSIISQGNTEAFF
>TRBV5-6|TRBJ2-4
CASSSGLAKNIQYF
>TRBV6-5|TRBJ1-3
CASRPDRGLGNTIYF
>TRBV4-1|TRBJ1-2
CASSQGLTGNYGYTF
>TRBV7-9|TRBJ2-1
CASSSQGLGDHRSYNEQFF
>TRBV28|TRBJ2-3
CASSLQAGGATDTQYF
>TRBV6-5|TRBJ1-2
CASSHSTGSYGYTF
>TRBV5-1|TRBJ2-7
CASSLGPGYEQYF
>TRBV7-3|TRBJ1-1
CASSSDRGATEAFF
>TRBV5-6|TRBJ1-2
CASSLVEGRGGYTF